The sequence of this T cell receptor beta chain was determined in a study of CD8 T cells in ankylosing spondylitis. Study results and caveats: Disease-linked clones were CD8+ and relatively rare in peripheral blood.

A single record per CDR3 protein comes from TCRdb applying MiXCR to the 5' RACE reads. The data show some 140,000 distinct CDR3 sequences, about 7.3% seen once. CDR3 size: 14 residues. V lost 8 bases and J lost 4, with 17 bases in between. From germline, CDR1 is SNHLY and CDR2 FYNNEI. There are many counts of this clonotype. Its antigen is unknown. This rearrangement joins TRBV2 to TRBJ2-5, with D unresolved. The sequencing sample was made of blood, either unsorted or a sorted T cell fraction (not recorded which). The receptor comes from a female donor with ankylosing spondylitis or in good health (not recorded which). CDR3 nucleotides: TGTGCCAGCGGGTGGTCCTTATCAGGAGAGACCCAGTACTTC. It yields the protein CASGWSLSGETQYF.